The clone carrying this T cell receptor (beta chain) was seen more than once but under ten times. No antigen is known for it. This record comes from a study of cytomegalovirus exposure and HLA in healthy donors. Study-wide points: In a later analysis, HLA-C alleles had the fewest associated TCRs, DRB1 alleles the most.

A multiplex PCR was run with 60 Vbeta primers and 13 Jbeta primers. Sequenced by immunoSEQ multiplex PCR; TCRdb stores in-frame clones only, minus some. The sample holds about 55,000 clones, roughly 70% seen once. This TCR was recovered from a middle-aged man in good health and CMV-seropositive. The specimen was PBMCs.

CDR3 DNA sequence: TGCGCCAGCAGCCAAGTAGCGGGGGAGCAAGAGACCCAGTACTTC. As protein: CASSQVAGEQETQYF. The chain employs TRBV4-3 and TRBJ2-5; TRBD2 aligns across 9 bases. V shed 1 base and J 2 bases; nucleotides not matched to a gene: 2. CDR1 is LGHNA, CDR2 YSLEER, per germline. The CDR3 sequence is 15 residues long.